One and the same sample provided the 15 T cell receptor beta chains below, sequenced in a study of OX40 agonist ivuxolimab in advanced cancers. This table comes from immunoSEQ multiplex PCR, and its TCRdb copy is limited to in-frame clones, with some not included. The sample lists 65,000 to 95,000 clones, nearly 90% occurring once. The material sequenced was CD4+ or CD8+ T cells sorted from blood, taken in a trial of the OX40 agonist ivuxolimab. The receptors were sampled from an adult with an advanced solid tumor such as melanoma, head and neck, liver or kidney cancer.

V gene TRBV28 combines with J gene TRBJ1-2; D not certain. This CDR3 contains 13 residues. V gave up 3 bases and J gave up 9 bases, with 14 bases separating them. Germline CDR1 reads MDHEN; CDR2 reads SYDVKM. CDR3 region: CASSFGPIVSYTF. The CDR3, as DNA: TGTGCCAGCAGTTTCGGCCCGATCGTGAGCTACACCTTC.

This clone was detected once. This chain connects TRBV6-5 to TRBJ2-2; D is uncertain. The V end was cut by 2 bases, the J end by 7 bases, with 8 bases between. The CDR3 totals 13 residues. CDR1 is MNHEY, CDR2 SVGAGI, per germline. CDR3 sequence (DNA): TGTGCCAGCAGTTACGAGAGGAGCGGGGAGCTGTTTTTT. Translation gives CASSYERSGELFF.

The chain has TRBV2 and TRBJ1-5, with D unresolved. Looked up from germline, CDR1 is SNHLY and CDR2 is FYNNEI. The V gene lost 3 bases and the J gene lost 7 bases, with 10 bases spanning the gap. The CDR3 consists of 13 residues. The CDR3 spells CASSESRSQPQHF. The CDR3 coding sequence is TGTGCCAGCAGTGAGAGCAGGTCGCAGCCCCAGCATTTT.

This clone was observed a handful of times. This chain connects TRBV9 to TRBJ1-1; tentative D call: TRBD1 (5 bases). This CDR3 is 14 amino acids long. CDR1 and CDR2 from the germline V gene are SGDLS and YYNGEE. V was pared by 0 bases and J by 3 bases, with 9 bases between. CDR3 protein: CASSVDAGYTEAFF. The CDR3 DNA reads as TGTGCCAGCAGCGTAGATGCAGGGTACACTGAAGCTTTCTTT.

The rearrangement joins TRBV19 to TRBJ2-5, with TRBD1 identical over 8 bases. This CDR3 has 13 residues. The V and J ends lost 6 bases and 3 bases, in that order; junction bases with no gene match: 3. CDR1 and CDR2 from the germline V gene are LNHDA and SQIVND (reference sequence). The DNA of the CDR3 is TGTGCCAGTAGAGACAGGGGAAAAGAGACCCAGTACTTC. Translating gives CASRDRGKETQYF.

This clone was observed once. V gene TRBV7-2 combines with J gene TRBJ1-1; D gene uncertain. This CDR3 spans 14 amino acids. Trimming shortened V by 1 base and J by 1 base, and 7 bases separated the two germline ends. Germline V CDR1 and CDR2: SGHTA, FQGNSA. CDR3 protein: CASSLVPGNTEAFF. The DNA of the CDR3 is TGTGCCAGCAGCTTAGTGCCGGGGAACACTGAAGCTTTCTTT.

The gene calls are TRBV10-3 and TRBJ2-5; 14 positions agree with TRBD2. V gave up 4 bases and J gave up 4 bases; unmatched junction bases: 11. The germline CDR1 and CDR2 sequences are ENHRY and SYGVKD. This CDR3 is built from 18 residues. CDR3 loop: CAISGGTSGSGVGETQYF. DNA of the CDR3: TGTGCCATCAGTGGAGGGACTAGCGGGAGTGGAGTAGGAGAGACCCAGTACTTC.

J is TRBJ2-3 and V is TRBV4-2; D call uncertain. The germline gives CDR1 LGHNA, CDR2 YNFKEQ. Deletions cut 1 base from V and 8 bases from J, with 7 bases between. The CDR3 is 12 residues long. CDR3 in amino acids: CASSQGGGTQYF. In DNA, the CDR3 is TGTGCCAGCAGCCAAGGGGGTGGTACGCAGTATTTT.

This clone was found a few times. The V gene is TRBV7-2, the J gene TRBJ1-1; D perhaps matches TRBD1 (5 bases). Trimming removed 3 bases at V and 0 bases at J, with 11 bases between. This CDR3 is built from 15 residues. CDR1 and CDR2 (germline): SGHTA, FQGNSA. The CDR3 sequence: CASSFSRGLNTEAFF. The CDR3 coding sequence is TGTGCCAGCAGCTTTTCACGGGGCCTGAACACTGAAGCTTTCTTT. Supplemented by reference TRBV7-2 and TRBJ1-1, the full variable domain reads GAGVSQSPSNKVTEKGKDVELRCDPISGHTALYWYRQSLGQGLEFLIYFQGNSAPDKSGLPSDRFSAERTGGSVSTLTIQRTQQEDSAVYLCASSFSRGLNTEAFFGQGTRLTVV.

The V and J genes are TRBV5-1 and TRBJ2-5, with 13 bases lining up with TRBD2. From germline, CDR1 is SGHRS and CDR2 YFSETQ. The V segment lost 1 base and the J segment 3 bases; nucleotides outside the gene matches: 3. This CDR3 has 16 amino acids. The CDR3 region has the DNA TGCGCCAGCAGCTTGCTGGGGACTAGCGGGGAAGAGACCCAGTACTTC. This sequence encodes CASSLLGTSGEETQYF. Full variable domain (remainder filled in from reference TRBV5-1 and TRBJ2-5): KAGVTQTPRYLIKTRGQQVTLSCSPISGHRSVSWYQQTPGQGLQFLFEYFSETQRNKGNFPGRFSGRQFSNSRSEMNVSTLELGDSALYLCASSLLGTSGEETQYFGPGTRLLVL.

This chain connects TRBV5-1 to TRBJ1-6; no definite D call. V was trimmed by 4 bases and J by 12 bases, leaving 11 bases between them. The CDR3 spans 12 residues. CDR1 is SGHRS and CDR2 is YFSETQ in the germline V gene. The CDR3 loop is CASSPDGLPLHF. CDR3 nucleotides: TGCGCCAGCAGCCCCGACGGGTTACCCCTCCACTTT.

The genes are TRBV7-8 and TRBJ1-4; TRBD1 might be the D (6 bases). CDR1 is SGHVS, CDR2 FQNEAQ, per germline. The CDR3 covers 16 residues. V was cut by 5 bases and J by 3 bases, with 16 bases left in between. The CDR3 DNA reads TGTGCCAGCAGCCAAAACAGGGTTCTAGCTAATGAAAAACTGTTTTTT. Protein: CASSQNRVLANEKLFF.

This chain connects TRBV9 to TRBJ1-5; weak D call: TRBD1 (5 bases). V lost 1 base to trimming and J lost 9 bases, with 20 bases between them. CDR1 is SGDLS, CDR2 YYNGEE, per germline. The CDR3 has 16 amino acids. In nucleotides, the CDR3 is TGTGCCAGCAGCGTAAGTCCAGGGCCCGAGGGTCTGCCCCAGCATTTT. Protein: CASSVSPGPEGLPQHF. Looking up the rest from reference TRBV9 and TRBJ1-5 gives the full variable domain: DSGVTQTPKHLITATGQRVTLRCSPRSGDLSVYWYQQSLDQGLQFLIQYYNGEERAKGNILERFSAQQFPDLHSELNLSSLELGDSALYFCASSVSPGPEGLPQHFGDGTRLSIL.

The chain couples TRBV7-9 to TRBJ1-6; tentatively, D is TRBD1 (5 bases). CDR1 is SEHNR and CDR2 is FQNEAQ in the germline V gene (reference sequence). Trimming took off 4 bases at V and 8 bases at J, with 9 bases between the two ends. This CDR3 is built from 13 residues. This CDR3 reads CASSWGRDSPLHF. CDR3 sequence (DNA): TGTGCCAGCAGCTGGGGCAGGGATTCACCCCTCCACTTT.

This sequence joins TRBV6-6 and TRBJ2-7; TRBD2 is a possible D gene (5 bases). The CDR3 has 14 residues. Trimming took 4 bases from V and 3 from J, leaving 13 bases between them. CDR1 MNHNY and CDR2 SVGAGI come from the germline V gene (reference sequence). The chain's CDR3 is CASSFPPGYYEQYF. CDR3 nucleotides: TGTGCCAGCAGTTTCCCCCCGGGGTACTACGAGCAGTACTTC.